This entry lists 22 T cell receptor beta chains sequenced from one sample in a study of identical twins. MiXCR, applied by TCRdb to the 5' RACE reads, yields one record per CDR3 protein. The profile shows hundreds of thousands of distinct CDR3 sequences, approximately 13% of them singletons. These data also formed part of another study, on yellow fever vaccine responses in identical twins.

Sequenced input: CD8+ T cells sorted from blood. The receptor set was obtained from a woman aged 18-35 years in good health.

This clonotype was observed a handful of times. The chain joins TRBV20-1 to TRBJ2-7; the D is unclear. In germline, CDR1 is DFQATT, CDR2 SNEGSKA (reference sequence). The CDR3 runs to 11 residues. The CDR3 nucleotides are TGCCGGGCCCCCTTACCTTACGAGCAGTACGTC. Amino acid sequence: CRAPLPYEQYV.

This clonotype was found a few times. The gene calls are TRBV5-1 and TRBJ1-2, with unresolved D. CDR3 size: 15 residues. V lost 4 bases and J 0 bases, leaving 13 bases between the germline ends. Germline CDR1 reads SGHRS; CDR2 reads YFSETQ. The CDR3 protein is CASSARSPANYGYTF. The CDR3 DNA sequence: TGCGCCAGCAGCGCCAGGTCTCCAGCTAACTATGGCTACACCTTC.

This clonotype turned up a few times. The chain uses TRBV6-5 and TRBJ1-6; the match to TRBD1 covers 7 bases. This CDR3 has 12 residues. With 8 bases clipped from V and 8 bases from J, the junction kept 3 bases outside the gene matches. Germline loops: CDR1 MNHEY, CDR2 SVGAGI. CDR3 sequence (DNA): TGTGCCAGCCGGGACAGATATTCACCCCTCCACTTT. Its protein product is CASRDRYSPLHF.

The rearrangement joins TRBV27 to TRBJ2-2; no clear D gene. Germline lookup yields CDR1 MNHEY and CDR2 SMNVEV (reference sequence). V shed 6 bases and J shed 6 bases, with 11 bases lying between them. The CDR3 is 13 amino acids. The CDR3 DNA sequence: TGTGCCAGCAGCTCCCACCGGGCCGGGGAGCTGTTTTTT. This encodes CASSSHRAGELFF.

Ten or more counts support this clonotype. Here the CDR3 DNA reads TGTGCCAGCACCACTAGCGGGAGGGATGATACGCAGTATTTT. Protein sequence: CASTTSGRDDTQYF. This chain connects TRBV27 to TRBJ2-3; 13 nucleotides agree with TRBD2. The CDR3 is 14 amino acids. Germline assignment: CDR1 MNHEY and CDR2 SMNVEV (reference sequence). V lost 7 bases and J lost 6; bases outside the gene matches: 4.

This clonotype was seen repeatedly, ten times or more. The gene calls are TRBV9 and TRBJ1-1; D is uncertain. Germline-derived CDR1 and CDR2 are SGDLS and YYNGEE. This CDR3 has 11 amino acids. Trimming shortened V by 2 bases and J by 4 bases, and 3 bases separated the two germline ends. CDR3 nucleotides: TGTGCCAGCAGCGTCCCCACTGAAGCTTTCTTT. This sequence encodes CASSVPTEAFF. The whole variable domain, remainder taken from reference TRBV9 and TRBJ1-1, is DSGVTQTPKHLITATGQRVTLRCSPRSGDLSVYWYQQSLDQGLQFLIQYYNGEERAKGNILERFSAQQFPDLHSELNLSSLELGDSALYFCASSVPTEAFFGQGTRLTVV.

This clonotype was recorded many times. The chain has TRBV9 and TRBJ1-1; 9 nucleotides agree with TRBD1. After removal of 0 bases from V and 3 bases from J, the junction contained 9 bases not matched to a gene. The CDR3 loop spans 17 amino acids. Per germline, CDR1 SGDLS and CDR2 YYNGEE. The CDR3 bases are TGTGCCAGCAGCGTAGGAGGGACAGGGAATCGGGACACTGAAGCTTTCTTT. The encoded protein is CASSVGGTGNRDTEAFF. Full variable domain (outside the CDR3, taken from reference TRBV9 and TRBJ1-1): DSGVTQTPKHLITATGQRVTLRCSPRSGDLSVYWYQQSLDQGLQFLIQYYNGEERAKGNILERFSAQQFPDLHSELNLSSLELGDSALYFCASSVGGTGNRDTEAFFGQGTRLTVV.

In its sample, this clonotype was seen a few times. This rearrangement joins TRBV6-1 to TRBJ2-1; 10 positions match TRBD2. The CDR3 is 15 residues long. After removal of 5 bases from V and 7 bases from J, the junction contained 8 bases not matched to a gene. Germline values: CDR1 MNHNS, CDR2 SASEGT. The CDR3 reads CASSPTSGFGNEQFF. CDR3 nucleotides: TGTGCCAGCAGTCCGACTAGCGGGTTTGGGAATGAGCAGTTCTTC.

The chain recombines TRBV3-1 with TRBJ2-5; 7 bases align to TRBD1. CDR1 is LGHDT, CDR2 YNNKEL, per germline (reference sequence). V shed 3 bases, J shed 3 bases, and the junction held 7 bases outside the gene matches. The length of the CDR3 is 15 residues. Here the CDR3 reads CASSHPRQGKETQYF. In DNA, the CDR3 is TGTGCCAGCAGCCACCCCCGACAGGGAAAAGAGACCCAGTACTTC.

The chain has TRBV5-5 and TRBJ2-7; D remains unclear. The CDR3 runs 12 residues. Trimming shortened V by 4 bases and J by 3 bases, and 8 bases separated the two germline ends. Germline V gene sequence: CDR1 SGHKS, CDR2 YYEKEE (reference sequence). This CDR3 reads CASSRTDYEQYF. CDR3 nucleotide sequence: TGTGCCAGCAGCCGGACCGACTACGAGCAGTACTTC.

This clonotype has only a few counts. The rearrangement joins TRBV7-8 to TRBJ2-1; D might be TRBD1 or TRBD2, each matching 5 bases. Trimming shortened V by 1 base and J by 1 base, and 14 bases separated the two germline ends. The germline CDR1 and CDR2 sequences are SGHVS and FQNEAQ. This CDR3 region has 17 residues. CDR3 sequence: CASSLVGEGNSYNEQFF. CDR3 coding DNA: TGTGCCAGCAGCTTAGTCGGAGAGGGGAATTCCTACAATGAGCAGTTCTTC.

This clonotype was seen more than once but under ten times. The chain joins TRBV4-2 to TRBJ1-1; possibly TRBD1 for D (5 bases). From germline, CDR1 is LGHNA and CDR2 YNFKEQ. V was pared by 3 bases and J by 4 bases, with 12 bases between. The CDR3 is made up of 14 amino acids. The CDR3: CASSHRGGGTEAFF. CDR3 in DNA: TGTGCCAGCAGCCATAGGGGTGGTGGCACTGAAGCTTTCTTT.

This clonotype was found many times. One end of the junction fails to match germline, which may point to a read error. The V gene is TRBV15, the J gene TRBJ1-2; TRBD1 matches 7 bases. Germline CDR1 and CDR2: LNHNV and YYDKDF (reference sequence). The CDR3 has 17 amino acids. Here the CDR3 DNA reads TGTGCCACCAGCGGAGAGGATCCGGGCAGGGGGGGCTATGGCTACACCTTC. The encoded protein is CATSGEDPGRGGYGYTF.

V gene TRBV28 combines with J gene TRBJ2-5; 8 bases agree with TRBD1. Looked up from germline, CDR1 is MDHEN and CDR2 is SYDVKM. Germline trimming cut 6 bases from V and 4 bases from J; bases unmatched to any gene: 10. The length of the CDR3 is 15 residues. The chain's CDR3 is CASRQGALSRETQYF. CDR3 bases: TGTGCCAGCAGGCAGGGGGCGCTGAGTCGAGAGACCCAGTACTTC. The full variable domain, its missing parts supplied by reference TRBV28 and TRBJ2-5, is DVKVTQSSRYLVKRTGEKVFLECVQDMDHENMFWYRQDPGLGLRLIYFSYDVKMKEKGDIPEGYSVSREKKERFSLILESASTNQTSMYLCASRQGALSRETQYFGPGTRLLVL.

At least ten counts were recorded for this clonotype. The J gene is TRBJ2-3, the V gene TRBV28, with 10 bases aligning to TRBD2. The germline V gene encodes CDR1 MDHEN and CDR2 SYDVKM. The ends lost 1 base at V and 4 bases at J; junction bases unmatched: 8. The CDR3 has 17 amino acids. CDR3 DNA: TGTGCCAGCAGTTTATCTCTAGCGGGAGAGTTGGCAGATACGCAGTATTTT. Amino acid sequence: CASSLSLAGELADTQYF.

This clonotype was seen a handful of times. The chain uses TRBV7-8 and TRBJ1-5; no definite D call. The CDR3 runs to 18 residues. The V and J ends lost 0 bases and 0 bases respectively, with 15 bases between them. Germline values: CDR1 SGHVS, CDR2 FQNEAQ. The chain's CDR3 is CASSLAFRVEHSNQPQHF. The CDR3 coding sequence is TGTGCCAGCAGCTTAGCGTTCCGAGTAGAACATAGCAATCAGCCCCAGCATTTT.

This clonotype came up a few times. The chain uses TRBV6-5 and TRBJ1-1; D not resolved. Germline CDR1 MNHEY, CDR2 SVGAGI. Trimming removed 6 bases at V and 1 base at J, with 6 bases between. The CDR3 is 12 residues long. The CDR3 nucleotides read TGTGCCAGCAGGGAGGGGAACACTGAAGCTTTCTTT. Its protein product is CASREGNTEAFF.

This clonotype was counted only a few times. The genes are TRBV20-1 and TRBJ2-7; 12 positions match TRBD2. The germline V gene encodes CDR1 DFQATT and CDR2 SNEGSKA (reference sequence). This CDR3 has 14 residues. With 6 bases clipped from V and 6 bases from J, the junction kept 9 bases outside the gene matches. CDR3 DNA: TGCAGTGCAGAGACTAGCGGGAGAGGTATCGAGCAGTACTTC. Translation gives CSAETSGRGIEQYF.

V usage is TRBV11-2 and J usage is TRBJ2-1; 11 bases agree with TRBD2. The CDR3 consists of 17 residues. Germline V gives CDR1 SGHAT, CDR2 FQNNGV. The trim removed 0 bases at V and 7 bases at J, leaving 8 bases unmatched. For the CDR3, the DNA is TGTGCCAGCAGCTTAGATCCGCTAGCGGGGGGTCGGAATGAGCAGTTCTTC. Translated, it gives CASSLDPLAGGRNEQFF.

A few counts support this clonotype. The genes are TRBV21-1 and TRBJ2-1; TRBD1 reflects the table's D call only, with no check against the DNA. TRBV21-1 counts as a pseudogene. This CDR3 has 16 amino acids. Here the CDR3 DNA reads TGTGCCAGCGTGGGCGTTGGGAGGGCTACCTACAATGAGCAGTTCTTC. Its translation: CASVGVGRATYNEQFF.

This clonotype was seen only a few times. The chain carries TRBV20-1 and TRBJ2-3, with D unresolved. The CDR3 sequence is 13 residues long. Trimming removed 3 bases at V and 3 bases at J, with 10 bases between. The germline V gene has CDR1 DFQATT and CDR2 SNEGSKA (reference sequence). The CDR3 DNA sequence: TGCAGTGCTAGGGGCGAAGCAACAGATACGCAGTATTTT. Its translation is CSARGEATDTQYF.

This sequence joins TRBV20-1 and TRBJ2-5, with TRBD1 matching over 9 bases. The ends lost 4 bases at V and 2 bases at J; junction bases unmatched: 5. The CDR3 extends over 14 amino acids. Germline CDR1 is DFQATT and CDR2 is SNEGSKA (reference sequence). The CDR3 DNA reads TGCAGTGCTACCGGACAGGGGAATCAAGAGACCCAGTACTTC. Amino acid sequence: CSATGQGNQETQYF.